The 9 T cell receptor beta chains reported below all come from one sample, sequenced in a study of blood T cell repertoires in COVID-19. Sequenced by immunoSEQ multiplex PCR; TCRdb stores in-frame clones only, minus some. The profile shows 70,000 or so clones, 90% of them singletons. The sequencing input was peripheral blood. The receptors were gathered from a human donor in a cohort sampled during active COVID-19.

The genes are TRBV28 and TRBJ2-3; possible D gene TRBD1, 6 bases. V lost 2 bases and J lost 3, with 15 bases in between. CDR1 and CDR2 from the germline V gene are MDHEN and SYDVKM. The CDR3 runs 16 residues. The CDR3 sequence: CASSLRPGQRTDTQYF. The CDR3 DNA sequence: TGTGCCAGCAGTTTAAGACCGGGACAACGTACAGATACGCAGTATTTT.

V usage is TRBV5-6 and J usage is TRBJ1-4, with D perhaps TRBD1 (6 bases). The CDR3 contains 13 residues. V shed 4 bases and J shed 8 bases, with 12 bases lying between them. Germline-derived CDR1 and CDR2 are SGHDT and YYEEEE. The CDR3 region is CASSRPRGEKLFF. CDR3 DNA sequence: TGTGCCAGCAGCCGGCCCAGGGGCGAAAAACTGTTTTTT.

V gene TRBV24-1 combines with J gene TRBJ2-1; 9 bases agree with TRBD2. Trimming cost V 7 bases and J 5 bases; bases outside gene matches: 2. Germline V gene lookup returns CDR1 KGHDR and CDR2 SFDVKD. This CDR3 has 13 amino acids. The CDR3 is CATSGTSHNEQFF. The CDR3 DNA reads TGTGCCACCAGCGGGACTAGCCACAATGAGCAGTTCTTC.

V usage is TRBV6-5 and J usage is TRBJ2-3; TRBD1 matches 7 bases. V was clipped by 11 bases and J by 2 bases; unmatched bases: 10. Germline loops: CDR1 MNHEY, CDR2 SVGAGI. CDR3 size: 14 residues. Written as DNA, the CDR3 is TGTGCCGCCAGACGGACAGGCCACACAGATACGCAGTATTTT. Amino acid sequence: CAARRTGHTDTQYF.

Concerning this clone: Relative to the germline gene, one junction end is altered; a read error may explain this. The chain combines TRBV7-7 with TRBJ2-3, with 11 bases matching TRBD2. In germline, CDR1 is SSHAT, CDR2 FNYEAQ (reference sequence). The CDR3 covers 15 residues. Here the CDR3 DNA reads TGTGCTAGCAGCCCACTAGCGGGAGTGGCAGATACGCAGTATTTT. Protein: CASSPLAGVADTQYF.

This chain connects TRBV10-3 to TRBJ1-3; D perhaps matches TRBD1 (5 bases). Trimming stripped 6 bases from V and 2 bases from J, with 11 bases between. Germline V CDR1 and CDR2: ENHRY, SYGVKD. The CDR3 loop spans 14 amino acids. The CDR3 loop is CAIRGGGAGNTIYF. In nucleotides, the CDR3 is TGTGCCATCAGAGGAGGAGGGGCTGGAAACACCATATATTTT.

The genes are TRBV7-2 and TRBJ2-3; 9 positions match TRBD2. CDR3 size: 16 residues. After removal of 5 bases from V and 0 bases from J, the junction contained 6 bases not matched to a gene. Per the germline V gene, CDR1 is SGHTA and CDR2 is FQGNSA. CDR3 in amino acids: CASSPSGRSSTDTQYF. CDR3 DNA: TGTGCCAGCAGCCCCAGCGGGAGGTCTAGCACAGATACGCAGTATTTT.

The chain joins TRBV19 to TRBJ2-6; perhaps TRBD1 as D (6 bases). The CDR3 spans 14 residues. V was pared by 6 bases and J by 8 bases, with 14 bases between. Germline V gene lookup returns CDR1 LNHDA and CDR2 SQIVND (reference sequence). The DNA for the CDR3 is TGTGCCAGTAGAACCGGGACACCCACCAACGTCCTGACTTTC. Translating gives CASRTGTPTNVLTF.

The V and J genes are TRBV6-2 or TRBV6-3 and TRBJ2-2, with D tentatively TRBD1 (5 bases). The germline CDR1 and CDR2 sequences are MNHEY and SVGEGT. There are 14 residues in the CDR3. The V and J ends lost 5 bases and 1 base respectively, with 8 bases between them. Here the CDR3 DNA reads TGTGCCAGCAGTCAAGGACAGAACACCGGGGAGCTGTTTTTT. It yields the protein CASSQGQNTGELFF.